The sequence of this T cell receptor beta chain was determined in a study of yellow fever vaccine responses in identical twins. The CDR3 is 16 residues long. Germline CDR1 reads SGHNT; CDR2 reads YENEEA. V was shortened by 4 bases and J by 0 bases, with 10 bases between the two germline ends. Study-level results: Twins' T cell vaccine responses reportedly looked partly convergent, partly personalized.

Comments on this clonotype: Its antigen is not identified.

One entry per CDR3 protein, called by TCRdb with MiXCR from the RT-PCR reads. The data hold roughly 18,000 distinct CDR3 sequences, with less than 70% observed a single time. The sample in question was T cells from blood (PBMCs), unsorted or a sorted subset (not recorded which), obtained before or after yellow fever vaccination (not recorded which). J is TRBJ1-6 and V is TRBV11-3; D gene ambiguous. This TCR was sampled from a woman in her late teens or twenties who received the yellow fever vaccine. The DNA of the CDR3 is TGTGCCAGCAGCTCCCGGTTTAGCTCCTATAATTCACCCCTCCACTTT. Protein: CASSSRFSSYNSPLHF.